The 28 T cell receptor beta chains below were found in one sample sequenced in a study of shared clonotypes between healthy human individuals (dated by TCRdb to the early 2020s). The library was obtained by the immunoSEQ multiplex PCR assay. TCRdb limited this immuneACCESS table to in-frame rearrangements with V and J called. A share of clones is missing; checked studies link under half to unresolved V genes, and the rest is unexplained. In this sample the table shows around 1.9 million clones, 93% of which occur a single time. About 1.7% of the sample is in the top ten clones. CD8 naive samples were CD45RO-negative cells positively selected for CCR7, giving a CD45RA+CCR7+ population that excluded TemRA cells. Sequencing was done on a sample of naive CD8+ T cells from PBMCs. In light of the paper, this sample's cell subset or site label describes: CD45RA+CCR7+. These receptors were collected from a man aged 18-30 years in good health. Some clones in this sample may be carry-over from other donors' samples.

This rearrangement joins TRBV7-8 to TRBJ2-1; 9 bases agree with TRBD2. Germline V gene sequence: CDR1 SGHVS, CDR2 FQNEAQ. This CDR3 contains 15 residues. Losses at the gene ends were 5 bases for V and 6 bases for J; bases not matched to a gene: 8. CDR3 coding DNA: TGTGCCAGCAGCCCAACAGCGGGAGGAGGCAATGAGCAGTTCTTC. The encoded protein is CASSPTAGGGNEQFF.

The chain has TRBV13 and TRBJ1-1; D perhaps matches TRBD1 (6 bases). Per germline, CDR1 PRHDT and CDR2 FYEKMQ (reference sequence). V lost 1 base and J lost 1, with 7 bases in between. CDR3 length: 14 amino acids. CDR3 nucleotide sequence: TGTGCCAGCAGCTTAGTACAGGGGAACACTGAAGCTTTCTTT. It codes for CASSLVQGNTEAFF.

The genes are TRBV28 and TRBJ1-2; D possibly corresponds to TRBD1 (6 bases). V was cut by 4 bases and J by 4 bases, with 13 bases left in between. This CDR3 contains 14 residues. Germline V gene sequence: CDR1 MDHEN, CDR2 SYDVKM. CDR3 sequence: CASSSRGGVYGYTF. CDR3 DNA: TGTGCCAGCAGTTCCCGTGGGGGCGTCTATGGCTACACCTTC.

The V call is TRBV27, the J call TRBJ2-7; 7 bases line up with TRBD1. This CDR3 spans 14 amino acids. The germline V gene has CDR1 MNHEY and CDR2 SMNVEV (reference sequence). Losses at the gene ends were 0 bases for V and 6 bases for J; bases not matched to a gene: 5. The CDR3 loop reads CASSLSTTGPEQYF. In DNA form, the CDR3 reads TGTGCCAGCAGTTTATCCACGACAGGGCCCGAGCAGTACTTC.

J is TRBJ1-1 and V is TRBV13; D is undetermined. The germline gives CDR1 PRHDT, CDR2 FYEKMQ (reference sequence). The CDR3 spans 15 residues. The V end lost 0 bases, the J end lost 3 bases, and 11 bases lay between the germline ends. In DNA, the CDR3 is TGTGCCAGCAGCTTAGGCCGAGGACGGCACACTGAAGCTTTCTTT. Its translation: CASSLGRGRHTEAFF.

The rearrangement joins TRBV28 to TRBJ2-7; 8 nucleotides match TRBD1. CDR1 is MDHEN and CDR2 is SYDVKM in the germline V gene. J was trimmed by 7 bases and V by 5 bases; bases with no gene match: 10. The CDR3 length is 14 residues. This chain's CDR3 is CASSPGQGPGEQYF. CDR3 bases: TGTGCCAGCAGTCCCGGACAGGGCCCTGGGGAGCAGTACTTC.

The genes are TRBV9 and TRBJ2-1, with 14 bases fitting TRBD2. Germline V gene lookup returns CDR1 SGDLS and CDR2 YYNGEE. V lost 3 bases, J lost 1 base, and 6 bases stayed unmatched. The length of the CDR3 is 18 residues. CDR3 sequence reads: CASSEGLAGVGSYNEQFF. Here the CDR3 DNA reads TGTGCCAGCAGCGAGGGACTAGCGGGAGTCGGGTCCTACAATGAGCAGTTCTTC. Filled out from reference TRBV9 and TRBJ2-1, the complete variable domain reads DSGVTQTPKHLITATGQRVTLRCSPRSGDLSVYWYQQSLDQGLQFLIQYYNGEERAKGNILERFSAQQFPDLHSELNLSSLELGDSALYFCASSEGLAGVGSYNEQFFGPGTRLTVL.

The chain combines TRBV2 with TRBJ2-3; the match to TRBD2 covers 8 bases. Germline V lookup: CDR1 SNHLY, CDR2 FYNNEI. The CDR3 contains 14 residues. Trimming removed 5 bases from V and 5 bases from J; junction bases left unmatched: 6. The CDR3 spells CASSPAGELDTQYF. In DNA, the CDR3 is TGTGCCAGCAGTCCAGCGGGAGAGTTAGATACGCAGTATTTT.

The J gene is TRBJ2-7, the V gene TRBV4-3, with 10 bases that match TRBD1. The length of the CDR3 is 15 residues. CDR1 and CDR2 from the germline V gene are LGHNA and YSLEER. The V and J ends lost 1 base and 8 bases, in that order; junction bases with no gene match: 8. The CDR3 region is CASSQGDRGGKKQYF. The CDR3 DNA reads TGCGCCAGCAGCCAAGGGGACAGGGGAGGGAAGAAGCAGTACTTC.

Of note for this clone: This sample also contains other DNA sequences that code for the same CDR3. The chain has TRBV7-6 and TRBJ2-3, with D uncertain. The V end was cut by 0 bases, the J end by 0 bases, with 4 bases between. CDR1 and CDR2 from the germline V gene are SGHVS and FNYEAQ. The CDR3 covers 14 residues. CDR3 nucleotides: TGTGCCAGCAGCTTAGCGGGAAGCACAGATACGCAGTATTTT. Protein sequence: CASSLAGSTDTQYF.

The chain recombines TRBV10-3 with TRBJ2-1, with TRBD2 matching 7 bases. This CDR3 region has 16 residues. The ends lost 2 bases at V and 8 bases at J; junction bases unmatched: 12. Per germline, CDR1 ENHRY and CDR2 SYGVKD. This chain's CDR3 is CAISEEVAGVYDEQFF. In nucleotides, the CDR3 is TGTGCCATCAGTGAGGAGGTTGCGGGAGTGTACGATGAGCAGTTCTTC.

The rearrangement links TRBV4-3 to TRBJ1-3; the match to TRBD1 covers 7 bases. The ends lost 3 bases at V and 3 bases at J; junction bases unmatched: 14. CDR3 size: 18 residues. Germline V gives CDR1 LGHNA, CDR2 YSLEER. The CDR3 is CASSQSVGGGGYGNTIYF. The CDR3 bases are TGCGCCAGCAGCCAGAGTGTAGGGGGCGGAGGGTATGGAAACACCATATATTTT.

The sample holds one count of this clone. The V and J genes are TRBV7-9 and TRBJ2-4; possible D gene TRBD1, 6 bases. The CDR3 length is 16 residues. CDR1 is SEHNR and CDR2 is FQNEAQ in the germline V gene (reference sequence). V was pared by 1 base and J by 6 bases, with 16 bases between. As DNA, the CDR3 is TGTGCCAGCAGCTTAGGACCCTCAGGGGTAGGAAACATTCAGTACTTC. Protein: CASSLGPSGVGNIQYF.

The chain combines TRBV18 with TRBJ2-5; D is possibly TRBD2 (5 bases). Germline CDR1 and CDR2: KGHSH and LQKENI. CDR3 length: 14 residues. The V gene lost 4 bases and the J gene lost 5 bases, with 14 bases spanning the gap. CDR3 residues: CASSLEGWTETQYF. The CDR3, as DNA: TGTGCCAGCTCACTAGAGGGCTGGACGGAGACCCAGTACTTC.

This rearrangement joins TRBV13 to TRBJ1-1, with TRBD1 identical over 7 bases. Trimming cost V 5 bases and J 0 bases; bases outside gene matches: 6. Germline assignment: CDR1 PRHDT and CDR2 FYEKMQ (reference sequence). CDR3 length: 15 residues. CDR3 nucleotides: TGTGCCAGCAGCAGTCGGGACAGTTTGAACACTGAAGCTTTCTTT. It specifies CASSSRDSLNTEAFF.

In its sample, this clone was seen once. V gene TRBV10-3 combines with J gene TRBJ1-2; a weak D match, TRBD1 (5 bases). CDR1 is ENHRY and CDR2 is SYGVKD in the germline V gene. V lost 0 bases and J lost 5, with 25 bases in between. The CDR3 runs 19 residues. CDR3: CAISESKGEGSGPPYGYTF. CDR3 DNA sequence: TGTGCCATCAGTGAGTCTAAAGGGGAGGGCAGCGGGCCGCCGTATGGCTACACCTTC.

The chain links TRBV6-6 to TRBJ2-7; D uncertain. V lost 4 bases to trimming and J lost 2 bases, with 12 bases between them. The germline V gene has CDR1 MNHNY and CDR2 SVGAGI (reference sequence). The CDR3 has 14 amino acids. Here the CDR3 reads CASSLRTDTYEQYF. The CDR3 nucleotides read TGTGCCAGCAGTTTGCGGACGGATACCTACGAGCAGTACTTC.

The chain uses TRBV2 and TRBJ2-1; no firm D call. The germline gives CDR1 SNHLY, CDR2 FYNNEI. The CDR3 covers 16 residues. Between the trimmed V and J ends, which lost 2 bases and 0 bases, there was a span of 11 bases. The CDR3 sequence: CASSERLFSSYNEQFF. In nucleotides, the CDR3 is TGTGCCAGCAGTGAAAGGCTGTTCAGCTCCTACAATGAGCAGTTCTTC.

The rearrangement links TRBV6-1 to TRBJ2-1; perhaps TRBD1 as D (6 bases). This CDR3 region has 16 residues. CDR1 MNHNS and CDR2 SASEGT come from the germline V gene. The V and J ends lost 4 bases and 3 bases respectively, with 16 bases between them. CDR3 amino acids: CASSGRQVLRYNEQFF. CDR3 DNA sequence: TGTGCCAGCAGTGGCCGACAGGTCCTTCGCTACAATGAGCAGTTCTTC.

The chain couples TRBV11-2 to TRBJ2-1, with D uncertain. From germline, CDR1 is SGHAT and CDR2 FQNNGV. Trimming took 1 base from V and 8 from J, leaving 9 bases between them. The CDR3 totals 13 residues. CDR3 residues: CASSLAPGYEQFF. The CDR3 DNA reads TGTGCCAGCAGCTTAGCTCCCGGATATGAGCAGTTCTTC.

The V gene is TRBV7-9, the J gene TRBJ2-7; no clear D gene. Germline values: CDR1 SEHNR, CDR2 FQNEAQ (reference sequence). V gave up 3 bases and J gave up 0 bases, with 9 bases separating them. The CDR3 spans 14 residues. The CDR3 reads CASSFTTNSYEQYF. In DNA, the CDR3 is TGTGCCAGCAGCTTCACGACAAACTCCTACGAGCAGTACTTC.

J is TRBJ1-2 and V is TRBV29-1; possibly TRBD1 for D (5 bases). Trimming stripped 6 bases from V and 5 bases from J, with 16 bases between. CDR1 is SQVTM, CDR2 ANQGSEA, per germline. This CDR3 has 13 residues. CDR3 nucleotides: TGCAGCGTAGCTACGGGGGTTGAGTATGGCTACACCTTC. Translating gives CSVATGVEYGYTF.

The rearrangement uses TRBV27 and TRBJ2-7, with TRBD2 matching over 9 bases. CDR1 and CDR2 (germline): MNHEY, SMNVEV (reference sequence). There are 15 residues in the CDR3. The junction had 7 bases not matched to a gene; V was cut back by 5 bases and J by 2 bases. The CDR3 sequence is CASSPGASGTYEQYF. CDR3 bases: TGTGCCAGCAGTCCCGGCGCTAGCGGGACCTACGAGCAGTACTTC.

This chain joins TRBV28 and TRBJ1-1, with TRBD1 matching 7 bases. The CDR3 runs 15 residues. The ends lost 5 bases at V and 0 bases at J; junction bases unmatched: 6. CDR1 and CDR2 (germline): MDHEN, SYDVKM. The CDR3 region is CASSPWGQLNTEAFF. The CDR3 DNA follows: TGTGCCAGCAGTCCCTGGGGACAGTTGAACACTGAAGCTTTCTTT.

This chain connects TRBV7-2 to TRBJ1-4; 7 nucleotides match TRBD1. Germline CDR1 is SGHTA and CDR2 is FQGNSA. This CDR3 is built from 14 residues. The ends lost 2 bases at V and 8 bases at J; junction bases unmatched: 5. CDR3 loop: CASSLTGVREKLFF. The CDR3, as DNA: TGTGCCAGCAGCTTAACAGGGGTACGGGAAAAACTGTTTTTT.

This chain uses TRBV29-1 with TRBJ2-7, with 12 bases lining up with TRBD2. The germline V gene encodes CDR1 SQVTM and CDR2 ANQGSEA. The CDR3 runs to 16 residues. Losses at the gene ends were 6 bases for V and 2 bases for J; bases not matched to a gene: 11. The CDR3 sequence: CSVETTTSGSTYEQYF. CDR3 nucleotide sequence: TGCAGCGTAGAAACCACGACTAGCGGGAGTACCTACGAGCAGTACTTC.

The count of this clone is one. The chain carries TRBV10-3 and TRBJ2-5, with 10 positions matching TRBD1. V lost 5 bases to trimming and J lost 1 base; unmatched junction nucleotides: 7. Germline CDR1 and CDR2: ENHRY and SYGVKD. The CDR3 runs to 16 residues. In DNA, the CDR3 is TGTGCCATCAGTCTACCGGGACAGGGGACCCAAGAGACCCAGTACTTC. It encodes CAISLPGQGTQETQYF.

The CDR3 protein is CASSGGTTTLNTGELFF. The CDR3 bases are TGTGCCAGCAGCGGCGGGACTACAACACTAAACACCGGGGAGCTGTTTTTT. The chain links TRBV13 to TRBJ2-2; 7 nucleotides line up with TRBD2. The V gene's germline CDR1 is PRHDT and CDR2 FYEKMQ (reference sequence). The J segment lost 2 bases and the V segment lost 5 bases, leaving 11 bases of the junction unmatched. This CDR3 is built from 17 residues.